Listed below are T cell receptor beta chains from one sample, sequenced in a study of blood T cell repertoires in COVID-19. The repertoire was sequenced with immunoSEQ multiplex PCR; TCRdb's copy has only in-frame clones and lacks some. The data contain some 250,000 clones, about 76% of them singletons. The sequencing input was peripheral blood. The receptors come from a woman aged 55-70 years with active or convalescent COVID-19. Each CDR3 is given with its conserved first and last residue. The D gene is left open where the match is weak. Only some rows state a clone size, as once, few, many or a class for expanded clones.

cdr3_aa cdr3_nt d_call clone_size j_call v_call
CASSLVAISPSETQYF TGTGCCAGCAGCTTAGTGGCCATTTCCCCATCGGAGACCCAGTACTTC NA NA TRBJ2-5 TRBV7-2
CASSSLRGSGQPQHF TGTGCCAGCAGCTCCCTTCGAGGGTCAGGTCAGCCCCAGCATTTT NA NA TRBJ1-5 TRBV21-1
CASAGQVFYGYTF TGTGCCAGCGCGGGACAGGTGTTTTATGGCTACACCTTC TRBD1 NA TRBJ1-2 TRBV12-3/TRBV12-4
CATSRGDYLNNEQFF TGTGCCACCAGCAGAGGGGACTACCTAAATAATGAGCAGTTCTTC TRBD2 NA TRBJ2-1 TRBV15
CSVEEWRGSGNTIYF TGCAGCGTTGAAGAGTGGAGGGGTTCTGGAAACACCATATATTTT NA NA TRBJ1-3 TRBV29-1
CASSHLGWDRASGYTF TGTGCCAGCAGCCATCTCGGGTGGGACAGGGCTTCCGGCTACACCTTC TRBD1 NA TRBJ1-2 TRBV14
CASSDNVGGGDQPQHF TGTGCCAGCAGCGACAACGTGGGAGGGGGAGATCAGCCCCAGCATTTT NA NA TRBJ1-5 TRBV9
CASSQRTSGGEVANTGELFF TGTGCCAGCAGCCAACGTACTAGCGGGGGGGAAGTCGCGAACACCGGGGAGCTGTTTTTT TRBD2 few TRBJ2-2 TRBV4-2
CASSPTGGEREKLFF TGTGCCAGCAGCCCGACAGGGGGCGAGCGTGAAAAACTGTTTTTT TRBD1 NA TRBJ1-4 TRBV5-6
CASSGSGTGASEAFF TGTGCCAGCAGCGGCTCCGGGACAGGGGCGTCTGAAGCTTTCTTT TRBD1 NA TRBJ1-1 TRBV9
CASSYWLAGGHNEQFF TGTGCCAGCAGTTACTGGCTAGCGGGGGGGCACAATGAGCAGTTCTTC TRBD2 NA TRBJ2-1 TRBV6-5
CASSFGATIQETQYF TGTGCCAGCAGCTTCGGAGCGACTATCCAAGAGACCCAGTACTTC NA NA TRBJ2-5 TRBV7-2
CARSLVGGQGQYF TGTGCCAGAAGCTTGGTGGGGGGTCAGGGGCAGTACTTC NA NA TRBJ2-7 TRBV5-3
CASSPPLRLSSNYGYTF TGTGCCAGCAGTCCCCCGCTTAGACTGAGTTCTAACTATGGCTACACCTTC NA NA TRBJ1-2 TRBV6-6
CASTQGAGGYTF TGTGCCAGCACCCAGGGGGCCGGTGGCTACACCTTC TRBD1 once TRBJ1-2 TRBV25-1
CASSLPTGAPSNYGYTF TGCGCCAGCAGCTTGCCCACAGGGGCCCCCTCTAACTATGGCTACACCTTC TRBD1 NA TRBJ1-2 TRBV5-1
CASSLSVAPSSYNEQFF TGTGCCAGCAGCTTAAGCGTCGCGCCGAGCTCCTACAATGAGCAGTTCTTC NA NA TRBJ2-1 TRBV7-8
CASSPRQKDYGTGKSPLHF TGTGCCAGCAGCCCGCGTCAAAAGGATTATGGGACAGGGAAGTCACCCCTCCACTTT TRBD1 NA TRBJ1-6 TRBV7-2
CASSILGGHSYEQYF TGTGCCAGTAGTATACTCGGGGGGCACTCCTACGAGCAGTACTTC NA few TRBJ2-7 TRBV19
CASSQMDNSGNTIYF TGTGCCAGCAGCCAAATGGACAACTCTGGAAACACCATATATTTT NA NA TRBJ1-3 TRBV9
CASREEGRATEAFF TGTGCCAGCAGGGAGGAGGGCAGGGCCACTGAAGCTTTCTTT NA NA TRBJ1-1 TRBV6-5
CASSADRGRAFF TGTGCCAGCAGTGCGGACAGGGGGCGAGCTTTCTTT TRBD1 NA TRBJ1-1 TRBV12-3/TRBV12-4
CASGGAPHSNQPQHF TGTGCCAGCGGTGGGGCCCCCCATAGCAATCAGCCCCAGCATTTT NA NA TRBJ1-5 TRBV28
CATSTDRNPYGYTF TGTGCCACCAGCACTGACAGGAACCCCTATGGCTACACCTTC NA few TRBJ1-2 TRBV15
CSAYKETQYF TGCAGTGCTTACAAAGAGACCCAGTACTTC NA few TRBJ2-5 TRBV20-1
CASSLRDSNTGELFF TGCGCCAGCAGCTTGAGAGACAGTAACACCGGGGAGCTGTTTTTT NA NA TRBJ2-2 TRBV5-1
CSVEDPRQGDLAEAFF TGCAGCGTTGAAGATCCTCGACAGGGAGATTTGGCTGAAGCTTTCTTT TRBD1 NA TRBJ1-1 TRBV29-1